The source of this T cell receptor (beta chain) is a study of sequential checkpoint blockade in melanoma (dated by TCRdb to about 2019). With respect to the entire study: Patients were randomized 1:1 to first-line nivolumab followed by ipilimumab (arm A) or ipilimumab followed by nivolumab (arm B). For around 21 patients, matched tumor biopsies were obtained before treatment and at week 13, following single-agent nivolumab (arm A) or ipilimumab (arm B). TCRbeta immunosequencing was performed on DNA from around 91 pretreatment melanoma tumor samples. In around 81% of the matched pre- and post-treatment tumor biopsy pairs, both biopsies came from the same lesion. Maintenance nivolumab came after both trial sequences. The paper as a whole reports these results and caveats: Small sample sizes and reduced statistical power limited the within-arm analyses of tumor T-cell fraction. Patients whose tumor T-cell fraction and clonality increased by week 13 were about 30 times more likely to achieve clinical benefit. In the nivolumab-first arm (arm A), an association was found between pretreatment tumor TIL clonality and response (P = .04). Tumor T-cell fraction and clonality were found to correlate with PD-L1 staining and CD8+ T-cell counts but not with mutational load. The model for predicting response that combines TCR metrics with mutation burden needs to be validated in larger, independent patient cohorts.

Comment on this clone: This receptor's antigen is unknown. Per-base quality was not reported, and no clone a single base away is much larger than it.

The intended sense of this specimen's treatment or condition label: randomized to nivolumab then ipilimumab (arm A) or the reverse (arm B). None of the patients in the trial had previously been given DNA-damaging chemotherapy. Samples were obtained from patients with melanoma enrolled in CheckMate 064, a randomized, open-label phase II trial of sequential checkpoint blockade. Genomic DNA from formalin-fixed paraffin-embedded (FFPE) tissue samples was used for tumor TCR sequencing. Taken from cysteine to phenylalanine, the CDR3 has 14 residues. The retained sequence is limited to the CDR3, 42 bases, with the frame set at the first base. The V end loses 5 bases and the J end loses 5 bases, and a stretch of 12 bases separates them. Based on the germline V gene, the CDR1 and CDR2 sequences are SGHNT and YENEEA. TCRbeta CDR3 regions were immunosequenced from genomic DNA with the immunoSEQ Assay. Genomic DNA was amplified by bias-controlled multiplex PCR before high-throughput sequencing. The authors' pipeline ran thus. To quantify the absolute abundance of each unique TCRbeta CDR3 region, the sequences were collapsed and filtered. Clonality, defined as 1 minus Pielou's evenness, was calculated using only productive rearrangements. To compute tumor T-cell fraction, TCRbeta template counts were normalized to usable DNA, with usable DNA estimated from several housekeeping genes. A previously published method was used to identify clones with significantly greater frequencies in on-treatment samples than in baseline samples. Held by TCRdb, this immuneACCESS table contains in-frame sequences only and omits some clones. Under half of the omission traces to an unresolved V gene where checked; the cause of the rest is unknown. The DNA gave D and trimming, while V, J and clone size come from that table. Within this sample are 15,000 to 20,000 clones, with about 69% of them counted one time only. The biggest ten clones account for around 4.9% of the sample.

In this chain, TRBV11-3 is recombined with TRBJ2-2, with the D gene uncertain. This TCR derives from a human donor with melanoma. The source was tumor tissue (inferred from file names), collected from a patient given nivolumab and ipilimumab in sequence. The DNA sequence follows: TGTGCCAGCAGCCCCCGCCCTGGGACCGGGGAGCTGTTTTTT. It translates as CASSPRPGTGELFF.